These T cell receptor beta chains were read from a single sample in a study of T cell changes during pregnancy in multiple sclerosis. The table came from immunoSEQ multiplex PCR; TCRdb's copy has only in-frame clones and leaves some out. The sample lists more than 50,000 clones, more than 90% occurring once. This sample comprised peripheral blood, obtained after pregnancy. The receptors here all came from a female donor in good health, enrolled as a control in a pregnancy study. Both conserved end residues are part of each CDR3. Fields, in order: CDR3 DNA, CDR3 protein, clone size, D gene, J gene, V gene. D genes are given only for firm matches. Rows may omit the clone size; those that give it use once, few, many or a size class.

CDR3 DNA: TGTGCCAGCACCCAGGGACTAACGAACACTGAAGCTTTCTTT; CDR3 protein: CASTQGLTNTEAFF; clone size: few; D gene: NA; J gene: TRBJ1-1; V gene: TRBV2
CDR3 DNA: TGTGCCAGCAGCCGACTAGCGGGAGTGAGGGGTGAGCAGTTCTTC; CDR3 protein: CASSRLAGVRGEQFF; clone size: NA; D gene: TRBD2; J gene: TRBJ2-1; V gene: TRBV27
CDR3 DNA: TGTGCCACCAGCATAGACCGGGTCCTCAATCAGCCCCAGCATTTT; CDR3 protein: CATSIDRVLNQPQHF; clone size: NA; D gene: NA; J gene: TRBJ1-5; V gene: TRBV15
CDR3 DNA: TGTGCCAGCAGCTTACACGGGGGGACTGACAATGAGCAGTTCTTC; CDR3 protein: CASSLHGGTDNEQFF; clone size: NA; D gene: TRBD2; J gene: TRBJ2-1; V gene: TRBV7-2
CDR3 DNA: TGTGCCACCAGCAGAGGGACAGGGTCAGATACGCAGTATTTT; CDR3 protein: CATSRGTGSDTQYF; clone size: NA; D gene: TRBD1; J gene: TRBJ2-3; V gene: TRBV15
CDR3 DNA: TGTGCCAGCAGGGGACAGGGAGAGACCCAGTACTTC; CDR3 protein: CASRGQGETQYF; clone size: few; D gene: TRBD1; J gene: TRBJ2-5; V gene: TRBV5-4
CDR3 DNA: TGCAGCGTTGGGGCAGCCTCTGAAGCTTTCTTT; CDR3 protein: CSVGAASEAFF; clone size: NA; D gene: NA; J gene: TRBJ1-1; V gene: TRBV29-1
CDR3 DNA: TGTGCCAGCACCCTTACAGGGTTAGCTGGAAACACCATATATTTT; CDR3 protein: CASTLTGLAGNTIYF; clone size: once; D gene: NA; J gene: TRBJ1-3; V gene: TRBV7-8
CDR3 DNA: TGTGCCAGCAGGCAGACTAGCGGGAGAGAGACCCAGTACTTC; CDR3 protein: CASRQTSGRETQYF; clone size: NA; D gene: TRBD2; J gene: TRBJ2-5; V gene: TRBV28
CDR3 DNA: TGTGCCAGCAGTGACGGCCACAGCTCTGGGGCCAACGTCCTGACTTTC; CDR3 protein: CASSDGHSSGANVLTF; clone size: NA; D gene: NA; J gene: TRBJ2-6; V gene: TRBV6-4
CDR3 DNA: TGTGCCAGCAGCGGAAACCTAGCTCACGGCTACACCTTC; CDR3 protein: CASSGNLAHGYTF; clone size: few; D gene: NA; J gene: TRBJ1-2; V gene: TRBV7-9
CDR3 DNA: TGTGCCAGCAGCTCGTACAGCGGGGGCCTCACAGATACGCAGTATTTT; CDR3 protein: CASSSYSGGLTDTQYF; clone size: NA; D gene: TRBD2; J gene: TRBJ2-3; V gene: TRBV5-6
CDR3 DNA: TGTGCCAGCAGTTCTAGCGGGAGCTCTCACCGCCACTACGAGCAGTACTTC; CDR3 protein: CASSSSGSSHRHYEQYF; clone size: NA; D gene: TRBD2; J gene: TRBJ2-7; V gene: TRBV27
CDR3 DNA: TGTGCCAGTAGCCTCGGACAGTCGATCAACACCATATATTTT; CDR3 protein: CASSLGQSINTIYF; clone size: NA; D gene: NA; J gene: TRBJ1-3; V gene: TRBV19
CDR3 DNA: TGTGCCAGCGGCCCCCGGGTTTCAGATGGCTACACCTTC; CDR3 protein: CASGPRVSDGYTF; clone size: NA; D gene: NA; J gene: TRBJ1-2; V gene: TRBV9
CDR3 DNA: TGTGCCAGCAGTTACTCGGGGCAGAACCAAGAGACCCAGTACTTC; CDR3 protein: CASSYSGQNQETQYF; clone size: NA; D gene: NA; J gene: TRBJ2-5; V gene: TRBV6-5
CDR3 DNA: TGTGCCATCAGTGTGGCAGAGAACACTGAAGCTTTCTTT; CDR3 protein: CAISVAENTEAFF; clone size: NA; D gene: NA; J gene: TRBJ1-1; V gene: TRBV10-3
CDR3 DNA: TGTGCCACCGTAGCGGGAGGCCCTTCCTACGAGCAGTACTTC; CDR3 protein: CATVAGGPSYEQYF; clone size: NA; D gene: NA; J gene: TRBJ2-7; V gene: TRBV21-1
CDR3 DNA: TGTGCCAGCAGCTTGTCTGCTAGGCTAGCGGGGGGGTTTAAGGATACGCAGTATTTT; CDR3 protein: CASSLSARLAGGFKDTQYF; clone size: NA; D gene: TRBD2; J gene: TRBJ2-3; V gene: TRBV5-4
CDR3 DNA: TGTGCCTGGAGTTCTAGTACCCTGAACACCGGGGAGCTGTTTTTT; CDR3 protein: CAWSSSTLNTGELFF; clone size: NA; D gene: NA; J gene: TRBJ2-2; V gene: TRBV30
CDR3 DNA: TGTGCCAGCCACCCCGGTCGGGGAATTACTGAGCAGTTCTTC; CDR3 protein: CASHPGRGITEQFF; clone size: NA; D gene: NA; J gene: TRBJ2-1; V gene: TRBV27
CDR3 DNA: TGTGCCAGCAGTGAACTAGCGGGGGTAGTAAAGACCCAGTACTTC; CDR3 protein: CASSELAGVVKTQYF; clone size: NA; D gene: TRBD2; J gene: TRBJ2-5; V gene: TRBV2
CDR3 DNA: TGTGCCAGCAGCTTCCGGACAGCGAATTCACCCCTCCACTTT; CDR3 protein: CASSFRTANSPLHF; clone size: NA; D gene: NA; J gene: TRBJ1-6; V gene: TRBV11-2
CDR3 DNA: TGTGCCAGCAGCACCCTAGCGATCACCTCCTACGAGCAGTACTTC; CDR3 protein: CASSTLAITSYEQYF; clone size: NA; D gene: NA; J gene: TRBJ2-7; V gene: TRBV7-2
CDR3 DNA: TGTGCCAGCAGTTTCGGGACAGGGGCGGGTAACTATGGCTACACCTTC; CDR3 protein: CASSFGTGAGNYGYTF; clone size: once; D gene: TRBD1; J gene: TRBJ1-2; V gene: TRBV27
CDR3 DNA: TGTGCCAGCAGCCCCCCGGACAGGGCCCACGAGCAGTACTTC; CDR3 protein: CASSPPDRAHEQYF; clone size: NA; D gene: TRBD1; J gene: TRBJ2-7; V gene: TRBV28
CDR3 DNA: TGCGCCAGCAGCCTACAGGGGTCGGACTATGGCTACACCTTC; CDR3 protein: CASSLQGSDYGYTF; clone size: NA; D gene: TRBD1; J gene: TRBJ1-2; V gene: TRBV5-1
CDR3 DNA: TGTGCCAGCAGTTTAGGACAGGGAAGAGAGACCGGGGAGCTGTTTTTT; CDR3 protein: CASSLGQGRETGELFF; clone size: NA; D gene: TRBD1; J gene: TRBJ2-2; V gene: TRBV28
CDR3 DNA: TGTGCCAGCAGCTTGGGGTCTAGCGGACGGAATGAGCAGTTCTTC; CDR3 protein: CASSLGSSGRNEQFF; clone size: NA; D gene: TRBD2; J gene: TRBJ2-1; V gene: TRBV5-6
CDR3 DNA: TGCGCCAGCAGCTTGGACGGTTATGGCTACACCTTC; CDR3 protein: CASSLDGYGYTF; clone size: NA; D gene: NA; J gene: TRBJ1-2; V gene: TRBV5-1
CDR3 DNA: TGTGCCAGCAGCGACCCGGGACAGAGATCCGAGCAGTACTTC; CDR3 protein: CASSDPGQRSEQYF; clone size: NA; D gene: TRBD1; J gene: TRBJ2-7; V gene: TRBV5-4
CDR3 DNA: TGTGCCAGCTCACGGCTAGCGGGGACGGTTGGTGAGCAGTTCTTC; CDR3 protein: CASSRLAGTVGEQFF; clone size: NA; D gene: TRBD2; J gene: TRBJ2-1; V gene: TRBV18
CDR3 DNA: TGTGCCAGCAGTGGGTCGGACAGGGGGCGTTATGGCTACACCTTC; CDR3 protein: CASSGSDRGRYGYTF; clone size: NA; D gene: TRBD1; J gene: TRBJ1-2; V gene: TRBV25-1
CDR3 DNA: TGTGCCAGCCGGGACAGGGGGCCTCTCGGCTACACCTTC; CDR3 protein: CASRDRGPLGYTF; clone size: NA; D gene: TRBD1; J gene: TRBJ1-2; V gene: TRBV19
CDR3 DNA: TGTGCCAGTACCAAGACGACAGCTATAAACTATGGCTACACCTTC; CDR3 protein: CASTKTTAINYGYTF; clone size: NA; D gene: NA; J gene: TRBJ1-2; V gene: TRBV19
CDR3 DNA: TGCGCCAGCAGCGGAACAGGGGGCACTGAAGCTTTCTTT; CDR3 protein: CASSGTGGTEAFF; clone size: NA; D gene: TRBD1; J gene: TRBJ1-1; V gene: TRBV5-1
CDR3 DNA: TGTGCCAGCAGGGCGGACAGGGAGGGCTCACCCCTCCACTTT; CDR3 protein: CASRADREGSPLHF; clone size: NA; D gene: TRBD1; J gene: TRBJ1-6; V gene: TRBV7-9